This T cell receptor beta chain was profiled in a study of T cells in Graves' hyperthyroidism and ophthalmopathy. The CDR3 runs 14 residues. Germline loops: CDR1 MGHDK, CDR2 SYGVNS. Trimming cost V 6 bases and J 1 base, with 10 bases left between them. Points from the study as a whole: A model of 13 V-J pairs discriminated ophthalmopathy from stable hyperthyroidism.

TCR beta CDR3 region amplification was performed from RNA transcripts. With the HTBI primer set, the TCR CDR3 went through a first round of RT-PCR. TCRdb redid the calling of the multiplex PCR reads with MiXCR, one entry per CDR3 protein. This table holds about 500,000 distinct CDR3 sequences, over 45% found once. On this clonotype itself: The antigen remains unidentified.

What was sequenced was peripheral blood or thyroid tissue (not recorded which). The source of this sequence is an adult woman with Graves' disease, either hyperthyroidism or ophthalmopathy (not recorded which). The rearrangement joins TRBV25-1 to TRBJ1-3; D gene unclear. The CDR3 region is CASSQEASGNTIYF. The CDR3 DNA reads TGTGCCAGCAGCCAAGAAGCTTCTGGAAACACCATATATTTT.